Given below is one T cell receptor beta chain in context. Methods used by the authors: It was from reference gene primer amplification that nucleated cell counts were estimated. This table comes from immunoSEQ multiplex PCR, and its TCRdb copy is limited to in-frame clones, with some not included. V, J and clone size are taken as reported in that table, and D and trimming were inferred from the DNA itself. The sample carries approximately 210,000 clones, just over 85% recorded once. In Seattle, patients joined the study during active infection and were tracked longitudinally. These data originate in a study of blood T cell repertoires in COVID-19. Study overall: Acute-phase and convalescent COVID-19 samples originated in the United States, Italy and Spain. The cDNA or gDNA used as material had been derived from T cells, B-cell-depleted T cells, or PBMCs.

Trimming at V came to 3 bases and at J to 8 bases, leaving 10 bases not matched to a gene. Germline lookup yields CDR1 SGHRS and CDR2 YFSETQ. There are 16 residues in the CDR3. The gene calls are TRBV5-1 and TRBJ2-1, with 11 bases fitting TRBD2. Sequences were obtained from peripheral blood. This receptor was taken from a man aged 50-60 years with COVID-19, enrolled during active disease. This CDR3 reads CASSWSLAGGPDEQFF. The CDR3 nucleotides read TGCGCCAGCAGCTGGTCGCTAGCGGGAGGACCTGATGAGCAGTTCTTC.